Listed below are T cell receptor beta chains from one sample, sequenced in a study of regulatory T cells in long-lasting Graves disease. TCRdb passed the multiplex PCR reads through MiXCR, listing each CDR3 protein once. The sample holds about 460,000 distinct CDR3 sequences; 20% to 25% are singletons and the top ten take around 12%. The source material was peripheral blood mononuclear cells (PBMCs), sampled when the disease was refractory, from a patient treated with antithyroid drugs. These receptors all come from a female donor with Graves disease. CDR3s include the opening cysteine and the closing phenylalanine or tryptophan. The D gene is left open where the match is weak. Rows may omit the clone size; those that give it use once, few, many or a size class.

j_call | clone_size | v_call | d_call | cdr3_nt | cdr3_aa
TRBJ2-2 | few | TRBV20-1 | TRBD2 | TGCAGCGCCCGGACTAGCGGGGTCACCGGGGAGCTGTTTTTT | CSARTSGVTGELFF
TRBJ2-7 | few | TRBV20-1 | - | TGCAGTGCTAGCCGGTTCCCAAACTACGAGCAGTACTTC | CSASRFPNYEQYF
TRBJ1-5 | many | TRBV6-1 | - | TGTGCCAGTCTACAGGAATTTTATAGCAATCAGCCCCAGCATTTT | CASLQEFYSNQPQHF
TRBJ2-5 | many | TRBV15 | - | TGTGCCACCAGCAGACTAGCAGGCTTAGAGACCCAGTACTTC | CATSRLAGLETQYF
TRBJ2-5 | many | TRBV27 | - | TGTGCCAGCAGTTCGAGGGGAGAGACCCAGTACTTC | CASSSRGETQYF
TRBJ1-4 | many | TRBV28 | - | TGTGCCGTCAAACCCGGGGGAGCAACTAATGAAAAACTGTTTTTT | CAVKPGGATNEKLFF
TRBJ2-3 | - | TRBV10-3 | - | TGTGCCATCAGTGAGTCGTTCAGGAGAGATACGCAGTATTTT | CAISESFRRDTQYF
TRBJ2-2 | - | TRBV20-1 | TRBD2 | TGCAGTGCTAGAACCGGACTAGCGGTGAACACCGGGGAGCTGTTTTTT | CSARTGLAVNTGELFF
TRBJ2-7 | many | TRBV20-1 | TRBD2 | TGCAGTGCTAGAGCGGCTAGCGGGAGGTCTCACGAGCAGTACTTC | CSARAASGRSHEQYF
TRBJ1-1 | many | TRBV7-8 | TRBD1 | TGTGCCAGCAGCTTGCAGGGGGTTCTTGAAGCTTTCTTT | CASSLQGVLEAFF
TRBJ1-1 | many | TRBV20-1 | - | TGCAGTGCTAGGTATTCCGCTGAAGCTTTCTTT | CSARYSAEAFF
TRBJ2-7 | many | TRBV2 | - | TGTGCCAGCAAGGATGGCGGCTACGAGCAGTACTTC | CASKDGGYEQYF
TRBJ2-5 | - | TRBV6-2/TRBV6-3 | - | TGTGCCAGCAGTTACGGGGCAGCGGGCCAAGAGACCCAGTACTTC | CASSYGAAGQETQYF
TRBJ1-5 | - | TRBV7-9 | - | TGTGCCAGCAGTGGTGGGACAACTGATAGCAATCAGCCCCAGCATTTT | CASSGGTTDSNQPQHF
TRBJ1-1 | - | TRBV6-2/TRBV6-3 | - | TGTGCCAGCAGTTACGACGGACTCGAGAACACTGAAGCTTTCTTT | CASSYDGLENTEAFF
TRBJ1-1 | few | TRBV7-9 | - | TGTGCCAGCAGATTTAAGGGGGTGGTGAACACTGAAGCTTTCTTT | CASRFKGVVNTEAFF
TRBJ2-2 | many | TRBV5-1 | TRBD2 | TGCGCCAGCAGCTTGTGGCGGGCTAGCGGGAGCGTCGGGGAGCTGTTTTTT | CASSLWRASGSVGELFF
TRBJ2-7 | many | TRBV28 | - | TGTGCCAGCAGTGCCCACAGGTACGAGCAGTACTTC | CASSAHRYEQYF
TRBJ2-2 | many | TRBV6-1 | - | TGTGCCAGCAGTCAACTCGGCCGATCTGAAGGCGGGGAGCTGTTTTTT | CASSQLGRSEGGELFF
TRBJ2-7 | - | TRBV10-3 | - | TGTGCCATCAGTGAGCCGGGGCGGGGCGATCTTTACGAGCAGTACTTC | CAISEPGRGDLYEQYF
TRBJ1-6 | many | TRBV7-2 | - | TGTGCCAGCAGCTTAGGAAGGGAACCCCTCCACTTT | CASSLGREPLHF
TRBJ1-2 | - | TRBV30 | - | TGTGCCTGGGGGAGCTGGGCCACCTCCTATGGCTACACCTTC | CAWGSWATSYGYTF
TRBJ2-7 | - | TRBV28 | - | TGTGCCAGCAGTTTGGGACATGCCTACGAGCAGTACTTC | CASSLGHAYEQYF
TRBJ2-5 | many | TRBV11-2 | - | TGTGCCAGCAGCTTAGGGATTGTAGGCGTGGGAATTCAAGAGACCCAGTACTTC | CASSLGIVGVGIQETQYF
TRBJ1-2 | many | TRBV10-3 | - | TGTGCCATCAGTGTAGAAGGGTTAAACGGCTACACCTTC | CAISVEGLNGYTF
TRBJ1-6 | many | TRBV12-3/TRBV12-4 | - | TGTGCCAGCAGCTTAGGGGGGGCCGGTAATTCACCCCTCCACTTT | CASSLGGAGNSPLHF
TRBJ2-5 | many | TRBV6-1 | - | TGTGCCAGCAGTGGGACATCGGAGACCCAGTACTTC | CASSGTSETQYF
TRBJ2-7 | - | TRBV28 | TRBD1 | TGTGCCAGCAAGACAGGGGACGCCTACGAGCAGTACTTC | CASKTGDAYEQYF
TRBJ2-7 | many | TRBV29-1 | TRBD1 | TGCAGCGCCCTCGGGACAGGGTTATCCTACGAGCAGTACTTC | CSALGTGLSYEQYF
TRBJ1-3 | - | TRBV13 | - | TGTGCCAGCAGCTTAGTCTGGTTCTACTCTGGAAACACCATATATTTT | CASSLVWFYSGNTIYF
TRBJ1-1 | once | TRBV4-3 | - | TGCGCCAGCAGCCAAGCAGCACTGATGAACACTGAAGCTTTCTTT | CASSQAALMNTEAFF
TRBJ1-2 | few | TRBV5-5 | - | TGTGCCAGCAGCTTGGGTCCGACGTTAGCTAACTATGGCTACACCTTC | CASSLGPTLANYGYTF
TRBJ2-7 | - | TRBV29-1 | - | TGCAGCGTTGTCCTTAGGCTGGGAGGCTCTTGGGACGAGCAGTACTTC | CSVVLRLGGSWDEQYF
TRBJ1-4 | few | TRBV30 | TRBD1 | TGTGCCTGGACCCGGGACAGTTTTAATGAAAAACTGTTTTTT | CAWTRDSFNEKLFF
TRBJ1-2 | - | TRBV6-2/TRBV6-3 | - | TGTGCCAGCAACGGACCGAATAACTATGGCTACACCTTC | CASNGPNNYGYTF
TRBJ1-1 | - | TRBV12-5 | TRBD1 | TGTGCTAGTGGTTTGGGACCCGGGACAGGGGAAGCTTTCTTT | CASGLGPGTGEAFF
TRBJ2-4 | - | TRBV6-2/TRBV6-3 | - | TGTGCCAGCAGTGAAGTAACCGGGTTGGGCAAAAACATTCGGTACTTC | CASSEVTGLGKNIRYF
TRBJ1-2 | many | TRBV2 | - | TGTGCCAGCACTAGCCAACAGGGCATAGGTATTCGCTACACCTTC | CASTSQQGIGIRYTF
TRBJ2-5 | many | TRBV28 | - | TGTGCCAGCAGTTCTGGGGCCGGTTACCAAGAGACCCAGTACTTC | CASSSGAGYQETQYF
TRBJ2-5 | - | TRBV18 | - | TGTGCCAGCTCAATAACTAGCTGGTACCAAGAGACCCAGTACTTC | CASSITSWYQETQYF
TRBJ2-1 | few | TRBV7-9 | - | TGTGCCAGCAGCCAGCTAGCGAACAATGAGCAGTTCTTC | CASSQLANNEQFF
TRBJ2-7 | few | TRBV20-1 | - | TGCAGTGCTAGAGAACAGGCCGAGGAGCAGTACTTC | CSAREQAEEQYF
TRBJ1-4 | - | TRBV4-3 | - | TGCGCCAGCAGCCAAGATTTCGGCGGTGAAAAACTGTTTTTT | CASSQDFGGEKLFF
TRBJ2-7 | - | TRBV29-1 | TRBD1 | TGCAGCGCCGATCTCCGAGGGGGCCTGGCCTACGAGCAGTACTTC | CSADLRGGLAYEQYF
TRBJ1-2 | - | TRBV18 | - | TGTGCCAGCTCACCAGCGACGGACTCCTATGGCTACACCTTC | CASSPATDSYGYTF
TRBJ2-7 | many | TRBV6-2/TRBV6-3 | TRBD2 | TGTGCCAGCAGTTACCCTGCTAGCGGGGGATCCTACGAGCAGTACTTC | CASSYPASGGSYEQYF
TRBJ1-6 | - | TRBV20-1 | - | TGCAGTGCTAGAGGGCGAAGGCTTTCACCCCTCCACTTT | CSARGRRLSPLHF
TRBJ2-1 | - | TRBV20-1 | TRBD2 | TGCAAACCAGGCGGGAGGTTGGAGCAGTTCTTC | CKPGGRLEQFF
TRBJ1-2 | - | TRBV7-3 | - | TGTGCCAGCAGCCCCCGTAGCGGGGGGCAGGTTGGCTACACCTTC | CASSPRSGGQVGYTF
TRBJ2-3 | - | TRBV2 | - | TGTGCCAGCAGTGGGGGATCCCGAGGACTGCAGTATTTT | CASSGGSRGLQYF
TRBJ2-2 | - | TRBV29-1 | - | TGCAGCGTTTGGGCCACTCACACCGGGGAGCTGTTTTTT | CSVWATHTGELFF
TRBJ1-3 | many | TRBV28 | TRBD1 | TGTGCCAGCAGCCCCGACAGGGCTAGCTCTGGAAACACCATATATTTT | CASSPDRASSGNTIYF
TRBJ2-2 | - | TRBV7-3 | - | TGTGCCAGCCATTCTCAGGGAAGGGCCGGGGAGCTGTTTTTT | CASHSQGRAGELFF